These 24 T cell receptor beta chains were all obtained from the same sample, sequenced in a study of shared clonotypes between healthy human individuals. Sequencing was performed with immunoSEQ multiplex PCR; in TCRdb, only in-frame clones are kept and a portion is missing. The data hold over 2 million clones, with 90% to 95% observed a single time. The sample consisted of naive CD4+ T cells sorted from blood. Documented subset: CD45RA+ positively selected. These receptor sequences come from a man younger than 35 in good health.

The J gene is TRBJ1-2, the V gene TRBV28, with 9 bases matching TRBD1. The CDR3 is 13 residues long. Losses at the gene ends were 6 bases for V and 4 bases for J; bases not matched to a gene: 3. Germline CDR1 is MDHEN and CDR2 is SYDVKM. This CDR3 is CASSQDRGYGYTF. The CDR3 DNA sequence: TGTGCCAGCAGCCAGGACAGGGGCTATGGCTACACCTTC.

The chain uses TRBV5-1 and TRBJ2-2, with D perhaps TRBD1 or TRBD2 (5 bases each). CDR3 length equals 15 residues. Germline lookup yields CDR1 SGHRS and CDR2 YFSETQ. Trimming stripped 2 bases from V and 4 bases from J, with 12 bases between. The CDR3 protein is CASSLVGEFTGELFF. DNA of the CDR3: TGCGCCAGCAGCTTAGTAGGGGAGTTCACCGGGGAGCTGTTTTTT. The full variable domain, rest sourced from reference TRBV5-1 and TRBJ2-2, is KAGVTQTPRYLIKTRGQQVTLSCSPISGHRSVSWYQQTPGQGLQFLFEYFSETQRNKGNFPGRFSGRQFSNSRSEMNVSTLELGDSALYLCASSLVGEFTGELFFGEGSRLTVL.

V is TRBV5-1 and J is TRBJ2-1; perhaps D is TRBD1 or TRBD2 (5 bases each). The V and J ends lost 4 bases and 9 bases respectively, with 14 bases between them. Germline V gives CDR1 SGHRS, CDR2 YFSETQ. The CDR3 length is 13 residues. As DNA, the CDR3 is TGCGCCAGCAGCCCGCCTCTGAGGGGTGAGCAGTTCTTC. Translation: CASSPPLRGEQFF.

The chain links TRBV28 to TRBJ1-2; 7 bases are shared with TRBD1. The CDR3 loop spans 13 amino acids. Trimming cost V 10 bases and J 11 bases; bases outside gene matches: 16. Germline CDR1 is MDHEN and CDR2 is SYDVKM. The CDR3 bases are TGTGCCACCCCATCCATATCGGCAGGGGGGTACACCTTC. It encodes CATPSISAGGYTF.

This clone has a single count. The chain recombines TRBV5-1 with TRBJ1-3; 9 bases map to TRBD1. The CDR3 is 15 residues long. Germline-derived CDR1 and CDR2 are SGHRS and YFSETQ. Unmatched junction bases numbered 5, after V lost 4 bases and J lost 3 bases. The CDR3, as DNA: TGCGCCAGCAGCCTCTCGGGACAGGGTGGAAACACCATATATTTT. It specifies CASSLSGQGGNTIYF.

The V call is TRBV10-3, the J call TRBJ2-5; D possibly corresponds to TRBD1 (6 bases). CDR1 is ENHRY, CDR2 SYGVKD, per germline. With 10 bases removed from V and 3 bases from J, the gap between germline ends came to 12 bases. This CDR3 is built from 12 residues. The CDR3 sequence is CATSGQKETQYF. CDR3 coding DNA: TGTGCCACTTCTGGACAGAAAGAGACCCAGTACTTC.

V usage is TRBV19 and J usage is TRBJ2-3; D unresolved. The V gene lost 11 bases and the J gene lost 1 base, with 10 bases spanning the gap. CDR1 is LNHDA and CDR2 is SQIVND in the germline V gene (reference sequence). The CDR3 totals 12 residues. For the CDR3, the DNA is TGTGCCTCCGACCCGGGCACAGATACGCAGTATTTT. Translating it yields CASDPGTDTQYF.

The chain has TRBV30 and TRBJ2-1, with 9 bases fitting TRBD2. The CDR3 covers 11 residues. CDR1 and CDR2 (germline): GTSNPN, SVGIG (reference sequence). V lost 4 bases to trimming and J lost 9 bases; unmatched junction nucleotides: 1. The CDR3 nucleotides read TGTGCCTGGACTAGCGGGGTTGAGCAGTTCTTC. This translates into CAWTSGVEQFF.

This chain uses TRBV6-5 with TRBJ2-5, with D perhaps TRBD1 (6 bases). Between the trimmed V and J ends, which lost 6 bases and 3 bases, there was a span of 14 bases. The germline V gene has CDR1 MNHEY and CDR2 SVGAGI. This CDR3 has 14 residues. The CDR3 DNA reads as TGTGCCAGCAGCCCCGGACAGAAAAAAGAGACCCAGTACTTC. Its translation is CASSPGQKKETQYF.

This clone was picked up one time. J is TRBJ2-2 and V is TRBV6-5, with TRBD2 identical over 8 bases. Unmatched junction bases numbered 4, after V lost 3 bases and J lost 4 bases. This CDR3 has 15 amino acids. In germline, CDR1 is MNHEY, CDR2 SVGAGI. The DNA for the CDR3 is TGTGCCAGCAGTTATGTCGGGGGGGCCACCGGGGAGCTGTTTTTT. Translated: CASSYVGGATGELFF.

About this clone itself: This same CDR3 is encoded by further DNA sequences in the sample. This sequence joins TRBV6-5 and TRBJ1-5; 9 nucleotides agree with TRBD1. CDR1 and CDR2 from the germline V gene are MNHEY and SVGAGI. V gave up 2 bases and J gave up 3 bases; unmatched junction bases: 2. The CDR3 is 15 amino acids. As DNA, the CDR3 is TGTGCCAGCAGTTACGGACAGGGGTACAATCAGCCCCAGCATTTT. This gives the protein CASSYGQGYNQPQHF.

DNA for the CDR3: TGCGCCAGCAGCCCTTGGGGTGGAGACACAGATACGCAGTATTTT. This sequence encodes CASSPWGGDTDTQYF. J is TRBJ2-3 and V is TRBV5-1; the D is unclear. The V end lost 4 bases, the J end lost 2 bases, and 14 bases lay between the germline ends. The CDR3 covers 15 residues. Germline V lookup: CDR1 SGHRS, CDR2 YFSETQ.

As regards this clone: This sample also contains other DNA sequences that code for the same CDR3. The V call is TRBV5-1, the J call TRBJ2-7; D is tentatively TRBD1 or TRBD2 (5 bases each). In germline, CDR1 is SGHRS, CDR2 YFSETQ. V dropped 2 bases and J dropped 6 bases, with 15 bases sitting between them. CDR3 length: 14 amino acids. The CDR3 nucleotides read TGCGCCAGCAGCTTAGGGACCGGACGGAGCGAGCAGTACTTC. Encoded protein: CASSLGTGRSEQYF.

Worth noting for this clone: Other DNA sequences in the sample encode the same CDR3. V is TRBV9 and J is TRBJ2-2, with a weak D call TRBD2 (6 bases). V was pared by 0 bases and J by 1 base, with 7 bases between. The length of the CDR3 is 15 residues. CDR1 and CDR2 from the germline V gene are SGDLS and YYNGEE. CDR3: CASSVGGKNTGELFF. CDR3 in DNA: TGTGCCAGCAGCGTAGGCGGGAAGAACACCGGGGAGCTGTTTTTT.

This clone was detected once. The DNA for the CDR3 is TGTGCCAGCCAGCAGACAGGCCGGGGGCCCCAGCATTTT. Translating it yields CASQQTGRGPQHF. V gene TRBV7-2 combines with J gene TRBJ1-5, with a weak D call TRBD1 (6 bases). The V and J ends lost 8 bases and 9 bases respectively, with 17 bases between them. Per germline, CDR1 SGHTA and CDR2 FQGNSA. The CDR3 totals 13 residues.

The chain uses TRBV5-1 and TRBJ2-1; 11 bases align to TRBD2. V shed 0 bases and J 0 bases; nucleotides not matched to a gene: 2. This CDR3 is 17 amino acids long. CDR1 is SGHRS, CDR2 YFSETQ, per germline. The CDR3 spells CASSLAGLADSYNEQFF. The DNA for the CDR3 is TGCGCCAGCAGCTTGGCGGGACTAGCGGACTCCTACAATGAGCAGTTCTTC. Variable domain in full (rest from reference TRBV5-1 and TRBJ2-1): KAGVTQTPRYLIKTRGQQVTLSCSPISGHRSVSWYQQTPGQGLQFLFEYFSETQRNKGNFPGRFSGRQFSNSRSEMNVSTLELGDSALYLCASSLAGLADSYNEQFFGPGTRLTVL.

CDR3 sequence: CASRYDYEQYF. In DNA form, the CDR3 reads TGTGCCAGCAGATATGACTACGAGCAGTACTTC. The chain uses TRBV7-2 and TRBJ2-7; D is ambiguous. Trimming shortened V by 6 bases and J by 3 bases, and 6 bases separated the two germline ends. CDR1 is SGHTA, CDR2 FQGNSA, per germline. The CDR3 contains 11 residues. Supplemented by reference TRBV7-2 and TRBJ2-7, the full variable domain reads GAGVSQSPSNKVTEKGKDVELRCDPISGHTALYWYRQSLGQGLEFLIYFQGNSAPDKSGLPSDRFSAERTGGSVSTLTIQRTQQEDSAVYLCASRYDYEQYFGPGTRLTVT.

V gene TRBV2 combines with J gene TRBJ1-1; the match to TRBD1 covers 7 bases. V lost 10 bases to trimming and J lost 10 bases; unmatched junction nucleotides: 9. Germline V gene sequence: CDR1 SNHLY, CDR2 FYNNEI. This CDR3 has 11 amino acids. CDR3 sequence reads: CAIRGQKGAFF. The CDR3 nucleotides are TGTGCCATCCGGGGACAGAAGGGAGCTTTCTTT.

Concerning this clone: Other DNA sequences in this specimen translate into the identical CDR3. This chain joins TRBV7-2 and TRBJ1-5; D possibly corresponds to TRBD1 (6 bases). The V end was cut by 2 bases, the J end by 6 bases, with 8 bases between. This CDR3 comprises 13 residues. Germline V gives CDR1 SGHTA, CDR2 FQGNSA. The CDR3 bases are TGTGCCAGCAGCTTAAGGGGGTTTCAGCCCCAGCATTTT. This translates into CASSLRGFQPQHF. The full variable domain, in which reference TRBV7-2 and TRBJ1-5 provide the parts outside the CDR3, is GAGVSQSPSNKVTEKGKDVELRCDPISGHTALYWYRQSLGQGLEFLIYFQGNSAPDKSGLPSDRFSAERTGGSVSTLTIQRTQQEDSAVYLCASSLRGFQPQHFGDGTRLSIL.

The chain couples TRBV30 to TRBJ2-7; 8 nucleotides agree with TRBD2. The CDR3 covers 13 residues. The V segment lost 4 bases and the J segment 1 base; nucleotides outside the gene matches: 3. Germline CDR1 and CDR2: GTSNPN and SVGIG (reference sequence). CDR3 sequence reads: CAWKSGGSYEQYF. The CDR3 nucleotides read TGTGCCTGGAAATCGGGAGGGTCCTACGAGCAGTACTTC.

This rearrangement joins TRBV5-4 to TRBJ2-3, with TRBD2 matching 10 bases. Per germline, CDR1 SGHNT and CDR2 YYREEE (reference sequence). The CDR3 has 16 residues. V was pared by 2 bases and J by 2 bases, with 5 bases of the junction left unmatched. CDR3 sequence reads: CASSLKAGGPTDTQYF. CDR3 coding DNA: TGTGCCAGCAGCTTAAAAGCGGGAGGGCCCACAGATACGCAGTATTTT.

J is TRBJ1-2 and V is TRBV7-2; maybe TRBD1 (6 bases). CDR1 and CDR2 from the germline V gene are SGHTA and FQGNSA. The CDR3 spans 14 residues. Deletions cut 1 base from V and 0 bases from J, with 6 bases between. The CDR3 coding sequence is TGTGCCAGCAGCTTAGAGGGGGCTAACTATGGCTACACCTTC. The encoded protein is CASSLEGANYGYTF.

V gene TRBV29-1 combines with J gene TRBJ1-1; TRBD1 matches 7 bases. The CDR3 has 16 amino acids. CDR1 and CDR2 (germline): SQVTM, ANQGSEA. The V and J ends lost 0 bases and 3 bases, in that order; junction bases with no gene match: 10. The CDR3 loop is CSVEDWRGPRYTEAFF. The CDR3 DNA reads as TGCAGCGTTGAAGATTGGAGGGGGCCTAGGTACACTGAAGCTTTCTTT. The whole variable domain, remainder taken from reference TRBV29-1 and TRBJ1-1, is SAVISQKPSRDICQRGTSLTIQCQVDSQVTMMFWYRQQPGQSLTLIATANQGSEATYESGFVIDKFPISRPNLTFSTLTVSNMSPEDSSIYLCSVEDWRGPRYTEAFFGQGTRLTVV.

The chain couples TRBV30 to TRBJ2-7; maybe TRBD2 (5 bases). The V end lost 3 bases, the J end lost 6 bases, and 15 bases lay between the germline ends. This CDR3 comprises 13 residues. In germline, CDR1 is GTSNPN, CDR2 SVGIG (reference sequence). The CDR3 region is CAWRSFGGSEQYF. Here the CDR3 DNA reads TGTGCCTGGAGATCTTTCGGAGGATCCGAGCAGTACTTC. The whole variable domain, filled in from reference TRBV30 and TRBJ2-7, reads SQTIHQWPATLVQPVGSPLSLECTVEGTSNPNLYWYRQAAGRGLQLLFYSVGIGQISSEVPQNLSASRPQDRQFILSSKKLLLSDSGFYLCAWRSFGGSEQYFGPGTRLTVT.